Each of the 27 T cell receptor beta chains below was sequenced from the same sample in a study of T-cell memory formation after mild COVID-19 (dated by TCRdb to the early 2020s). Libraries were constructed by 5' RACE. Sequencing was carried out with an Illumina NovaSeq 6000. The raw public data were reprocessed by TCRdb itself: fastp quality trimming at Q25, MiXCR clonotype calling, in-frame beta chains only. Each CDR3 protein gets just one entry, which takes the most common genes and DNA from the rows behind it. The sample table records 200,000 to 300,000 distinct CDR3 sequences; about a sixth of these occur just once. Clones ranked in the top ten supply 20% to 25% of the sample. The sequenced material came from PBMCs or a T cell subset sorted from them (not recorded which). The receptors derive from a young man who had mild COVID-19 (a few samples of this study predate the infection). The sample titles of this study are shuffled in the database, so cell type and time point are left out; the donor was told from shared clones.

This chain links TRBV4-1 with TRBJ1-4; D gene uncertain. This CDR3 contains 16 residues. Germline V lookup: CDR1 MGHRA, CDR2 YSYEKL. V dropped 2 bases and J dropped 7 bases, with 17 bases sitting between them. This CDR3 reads CASSQRLRGTGEKLFF. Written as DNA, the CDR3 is TGCGCCAGCAGCCAACGGCTACGGGGTACGGGTGAAAAACTGTTTTTT.

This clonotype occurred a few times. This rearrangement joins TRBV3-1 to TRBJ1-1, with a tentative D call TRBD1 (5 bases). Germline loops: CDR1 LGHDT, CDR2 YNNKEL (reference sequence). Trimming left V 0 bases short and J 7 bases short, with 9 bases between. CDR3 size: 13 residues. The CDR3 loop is CASSQERGHEAFF. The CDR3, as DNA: TGTGCCAGCAGCCAAGAGAGGGGCCATGAAGCTTTCTTT.

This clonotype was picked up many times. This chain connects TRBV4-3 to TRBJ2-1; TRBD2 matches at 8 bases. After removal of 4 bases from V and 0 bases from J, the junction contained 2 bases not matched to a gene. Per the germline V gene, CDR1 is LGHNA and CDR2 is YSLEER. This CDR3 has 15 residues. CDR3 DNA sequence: TGCGCCAGCAGCCTCCTAGCGGGCTCCTACAATGAGCAGTTCTTC. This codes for CASSLLAGSYNEQFF.

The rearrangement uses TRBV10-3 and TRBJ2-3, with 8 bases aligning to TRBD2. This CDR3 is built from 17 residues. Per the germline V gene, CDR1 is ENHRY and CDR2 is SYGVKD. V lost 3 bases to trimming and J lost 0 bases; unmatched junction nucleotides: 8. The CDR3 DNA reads TGTGCCATCAGTGATAATAAGCGGGGGCTTAGCACAGATACGCAGTATTTT. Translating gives CAISDNKRGLSTDTQYF.

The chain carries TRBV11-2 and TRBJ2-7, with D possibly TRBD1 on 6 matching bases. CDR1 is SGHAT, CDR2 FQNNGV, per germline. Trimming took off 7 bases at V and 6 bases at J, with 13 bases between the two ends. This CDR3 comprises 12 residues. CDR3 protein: CASTPGEGEQYF. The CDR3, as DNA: TGTGCCAGCACCCCAGGGGAAGGCGAGCAGTACTTC.

The CDR3 reads CASSVNGAYNSPLHF. CDR3 nucleotides: TGTGCCAGCAGTGTCAACGGGGCGTATAATTCACCCCTCCACTTT. The J gene is TRBJ1-6, the V gene TRBV6-1; D is possibly TRBD1 (5 bases). Trimming took 4 bases from V and 4 from J, leaving 11 bases between them. Germline-derived CDR1 and CDR2 are MNHNS and SASEGT. The CDR3 sequence is 15 residues long.

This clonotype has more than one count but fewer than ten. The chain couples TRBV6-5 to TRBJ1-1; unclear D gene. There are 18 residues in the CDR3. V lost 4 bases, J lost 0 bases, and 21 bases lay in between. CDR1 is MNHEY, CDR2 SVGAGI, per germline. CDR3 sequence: CASSWRPGIGQMNTEAFF. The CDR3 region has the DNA TGTGCCAGCAGTTGGCGTCCTGGGATAGGGCAAATGAACACTGAAGCTTTCTTT.

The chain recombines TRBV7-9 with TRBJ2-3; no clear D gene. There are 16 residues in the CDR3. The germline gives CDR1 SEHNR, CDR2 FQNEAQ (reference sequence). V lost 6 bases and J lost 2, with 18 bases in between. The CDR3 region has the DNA TGTGCCAGCAGACTCGGGCGGTCAGGACCCACAGATACGCAGTATTTT. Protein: CASRLGRSGPTDTQYF.

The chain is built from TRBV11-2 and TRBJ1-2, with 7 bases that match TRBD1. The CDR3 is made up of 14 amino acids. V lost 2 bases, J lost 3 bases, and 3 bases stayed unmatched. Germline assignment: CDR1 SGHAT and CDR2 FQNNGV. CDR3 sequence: CASSLSQGDYGYTF. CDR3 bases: TGTGCCAGCAGCTTATCCCAGGGGGACTATGGCTACACCTTC.

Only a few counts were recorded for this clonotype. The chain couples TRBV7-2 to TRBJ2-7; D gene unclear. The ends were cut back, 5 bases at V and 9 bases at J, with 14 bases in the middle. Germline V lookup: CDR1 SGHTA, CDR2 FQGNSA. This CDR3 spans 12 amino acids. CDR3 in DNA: TGTGCCAGCAGCCGTCCCAGGATACGGCAGTACTTC. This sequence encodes CASSRPRIRQYF. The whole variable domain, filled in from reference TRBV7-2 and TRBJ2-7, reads GAGVSQSPSNKVTEKGKDVELRCDPISGHTALYWYRQSLGQGLEFLIYFQGNSAPDKSGLPSDRFSAERTGGSVSTLTIQRTQQEDSAVYLCASSRPRIRQYFGPGTRLTVT.

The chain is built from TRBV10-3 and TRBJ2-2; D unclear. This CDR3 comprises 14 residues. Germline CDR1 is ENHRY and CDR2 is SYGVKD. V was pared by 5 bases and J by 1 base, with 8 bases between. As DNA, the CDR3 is TGTGCCATCAGTCCCCAGGAGAACACCGGGGAGCTGTTTTTT. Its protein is CAISPQENTGELFF.

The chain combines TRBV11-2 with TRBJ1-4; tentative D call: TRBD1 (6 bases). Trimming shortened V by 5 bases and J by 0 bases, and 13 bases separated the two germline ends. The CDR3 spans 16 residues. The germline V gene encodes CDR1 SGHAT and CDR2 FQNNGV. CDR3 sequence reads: CASSPVGAATNEKLFF. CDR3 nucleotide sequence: TGTGCCAGCAGCCCAGTGGGGGCGGCAACTAATGAAAAACTGTTTTTT.

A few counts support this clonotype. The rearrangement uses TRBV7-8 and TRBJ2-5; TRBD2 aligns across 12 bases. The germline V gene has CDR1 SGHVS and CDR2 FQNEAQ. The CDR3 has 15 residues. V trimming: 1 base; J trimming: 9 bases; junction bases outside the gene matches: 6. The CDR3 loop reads CASSLGRLAGEAQYF. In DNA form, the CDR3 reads TGTGCCAGCAGCTTAGGAAGACTAGCGGGGGAGGCCCAGTACTTC.

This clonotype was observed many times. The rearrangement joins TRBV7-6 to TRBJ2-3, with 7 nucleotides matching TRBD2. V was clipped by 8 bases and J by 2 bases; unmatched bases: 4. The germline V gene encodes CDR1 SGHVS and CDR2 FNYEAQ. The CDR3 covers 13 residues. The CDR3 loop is CASGGVNTDTQYF. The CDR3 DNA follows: TGTGCCAGCGGGGGGGTCAACACAGATACGCAGTATTTT.

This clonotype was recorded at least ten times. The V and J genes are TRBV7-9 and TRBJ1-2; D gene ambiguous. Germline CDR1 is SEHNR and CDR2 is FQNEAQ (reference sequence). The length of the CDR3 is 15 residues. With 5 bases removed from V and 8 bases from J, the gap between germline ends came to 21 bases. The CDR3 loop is CASSTNRATVRGYTF. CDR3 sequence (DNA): TGTGCCAGCAGCACCAACCGGGCAACGGTGAGGGGCTACACCTTC. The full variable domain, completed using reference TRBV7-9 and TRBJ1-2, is DTGVSQNPRHKITKRGQNVTFRCDPISEHNRLYWYRQTLGQGPEFLTYFQNEAQLEKSRLLSDRFSAERPKGSFSTLEIQRTEQGDSAMYLCASSTNRATVRGYTFGSGTRLTVV.

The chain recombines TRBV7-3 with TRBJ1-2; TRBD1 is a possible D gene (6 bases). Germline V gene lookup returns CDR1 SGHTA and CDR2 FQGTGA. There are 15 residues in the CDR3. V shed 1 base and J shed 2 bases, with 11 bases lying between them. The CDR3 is CASSLRAGANYGYTF. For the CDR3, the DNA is TGTGCCAGCAGCTTAAGGGCAGGGGCCAACTATGGCTACACCTTC.

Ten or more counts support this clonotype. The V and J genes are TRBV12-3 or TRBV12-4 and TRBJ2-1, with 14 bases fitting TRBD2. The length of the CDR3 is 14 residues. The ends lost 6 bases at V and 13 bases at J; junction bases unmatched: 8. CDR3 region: CASRTSGGVEPQFF. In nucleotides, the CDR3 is TGTGCCAGCAGGACTAGCGGGGGGGTTGAACCCCAGTTCTTC.

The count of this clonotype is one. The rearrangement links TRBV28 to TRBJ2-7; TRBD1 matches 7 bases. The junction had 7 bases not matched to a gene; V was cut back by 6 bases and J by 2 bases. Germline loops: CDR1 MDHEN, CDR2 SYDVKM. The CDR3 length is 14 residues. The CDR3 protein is CASSRPDRAYEQYV. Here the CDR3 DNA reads TGTGCCAGCAGCCGTCCAGACAGGGCCTACGAGCAGTACGTC.

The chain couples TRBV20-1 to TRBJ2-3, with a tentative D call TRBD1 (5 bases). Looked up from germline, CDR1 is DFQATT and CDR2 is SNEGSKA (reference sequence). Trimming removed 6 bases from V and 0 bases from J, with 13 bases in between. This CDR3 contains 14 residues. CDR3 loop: CSATPGQSTDTQYF. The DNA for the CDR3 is TGCAGTGCCACGCCAGGGCAGAGCACAGATACGCAGTATTTT.

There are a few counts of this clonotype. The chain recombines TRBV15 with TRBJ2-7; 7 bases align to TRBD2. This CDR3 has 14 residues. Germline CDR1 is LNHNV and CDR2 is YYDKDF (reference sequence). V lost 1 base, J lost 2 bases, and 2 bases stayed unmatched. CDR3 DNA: TGTGCCACCAGCAGAGGGGGGAGGGCCTACGAGCAGTACGTC. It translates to CATSRGGRAYEQYV.

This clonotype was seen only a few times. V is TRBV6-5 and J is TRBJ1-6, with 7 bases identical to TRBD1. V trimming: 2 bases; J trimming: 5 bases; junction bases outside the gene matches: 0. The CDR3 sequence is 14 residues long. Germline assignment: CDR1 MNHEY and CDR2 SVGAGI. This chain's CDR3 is CASSYDRDNSPLHF. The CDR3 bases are TGTGCCAGCAGTTACGACAGGGATAATTCACCCCTCCACTTT.

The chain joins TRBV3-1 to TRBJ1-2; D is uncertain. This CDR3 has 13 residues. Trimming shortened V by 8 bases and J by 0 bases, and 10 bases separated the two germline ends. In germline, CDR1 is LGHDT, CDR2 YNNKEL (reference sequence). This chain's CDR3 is CASRGRTNYGYTF. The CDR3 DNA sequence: TGTGCCAGCCGAGGGAGGACTAACTATGGCTACACCTTC.

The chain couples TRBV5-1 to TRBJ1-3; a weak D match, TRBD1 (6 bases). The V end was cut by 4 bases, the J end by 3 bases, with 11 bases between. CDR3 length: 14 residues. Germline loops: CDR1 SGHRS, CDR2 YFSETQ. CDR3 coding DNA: TGCGCCAGCAGCCTGACAGGCTTTGGAAACACCATATATTTT. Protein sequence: CASSLTGFGNTIYF.

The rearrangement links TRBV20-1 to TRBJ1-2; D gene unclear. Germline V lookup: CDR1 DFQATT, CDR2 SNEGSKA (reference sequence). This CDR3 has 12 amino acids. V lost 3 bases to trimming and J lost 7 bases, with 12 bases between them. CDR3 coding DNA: TGCAGTGCTAGTACGGGAAGAGGTGGCTACACCTTC. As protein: CSASTGRGGYTF.

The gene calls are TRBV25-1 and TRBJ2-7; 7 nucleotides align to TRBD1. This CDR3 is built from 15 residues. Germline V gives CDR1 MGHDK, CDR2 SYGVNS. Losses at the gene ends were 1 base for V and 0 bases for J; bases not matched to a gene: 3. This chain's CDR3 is CASSESGQNSYEQYF. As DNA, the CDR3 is TGTGCCAGCAGTGAATCGGGACAGAACTCCTACGAGCAGTACTTC.

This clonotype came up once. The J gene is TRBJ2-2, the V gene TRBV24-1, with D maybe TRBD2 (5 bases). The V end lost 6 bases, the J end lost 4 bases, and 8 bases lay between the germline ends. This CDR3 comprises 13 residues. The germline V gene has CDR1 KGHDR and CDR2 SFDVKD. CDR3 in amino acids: CATSTGITGELFF. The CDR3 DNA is TGTGCCACCAGTACCGGGATCACCGGGGAGCTGTTTTTT.

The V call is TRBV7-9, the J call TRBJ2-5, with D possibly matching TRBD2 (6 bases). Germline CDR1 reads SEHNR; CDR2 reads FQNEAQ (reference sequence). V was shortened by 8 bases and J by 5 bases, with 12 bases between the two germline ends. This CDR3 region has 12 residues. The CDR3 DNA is TGTGCCAGCGGGATCAGCGGGGAGACCCAGTACTTC. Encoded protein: CASGISGETQYF. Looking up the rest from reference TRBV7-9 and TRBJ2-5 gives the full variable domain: DTGVSQNPRHKITKRGQNVTFRCDPISEHNRLYWYRQTLGQGPEFLTYFQNEAQLEKSRLLSDRFSAERPKGSFSTLEIQRTEQGDSAMYLCASGISGETQYFGPGTRLLVL.